This T cell receptor (beta chain) is drawn from a study of blood T cell repertoires in COVID-19. The wider study: T cells, B-cell-depleted T cells, or PBMCs supplied cDNA or gDNA.

Libraries were prepared by immunoSEQ multiplex PCR; TCRdb keeps only in-frame clonotypes and omits some of them. The table lists about 530,000 clones, roughly nine tenths of them singletons, with roughly 8% in the top ten. The CDR3 spans 13 residues. Trimming removed 10 bases from V and 5 bases from J; junction bases left unmatched: 8. This receptor was taken from a woman between 45 and 65 years old with COVID-19, enrolled during active disease. The rearrangement joins TRBV12-3 or TRBV12-4 to TRBJ1-2; 9 bases are a match to TRBD1. The sample was peripheral blood. The DNA for the CDR3 is TGTGCCATACAGGGGGCGGCTAGGTATGGCTACACCTTC. The encoded protein is CAIQGAARYGYTF.